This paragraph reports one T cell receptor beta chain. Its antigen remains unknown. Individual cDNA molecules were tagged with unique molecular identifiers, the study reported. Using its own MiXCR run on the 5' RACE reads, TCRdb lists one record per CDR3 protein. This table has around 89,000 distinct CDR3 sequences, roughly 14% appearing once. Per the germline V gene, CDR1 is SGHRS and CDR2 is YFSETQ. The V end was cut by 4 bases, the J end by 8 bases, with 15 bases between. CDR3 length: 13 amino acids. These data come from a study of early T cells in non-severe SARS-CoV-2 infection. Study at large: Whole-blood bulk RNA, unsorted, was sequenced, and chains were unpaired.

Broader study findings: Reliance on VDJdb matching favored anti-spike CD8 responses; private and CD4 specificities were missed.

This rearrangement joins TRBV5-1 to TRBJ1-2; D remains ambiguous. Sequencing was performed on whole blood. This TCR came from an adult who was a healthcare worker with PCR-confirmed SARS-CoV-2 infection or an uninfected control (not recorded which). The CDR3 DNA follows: TGCGCCAGCAGCGTGGACGGAGCTAGGGGCTACACCTTC. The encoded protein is CASSVDGARGYTF.